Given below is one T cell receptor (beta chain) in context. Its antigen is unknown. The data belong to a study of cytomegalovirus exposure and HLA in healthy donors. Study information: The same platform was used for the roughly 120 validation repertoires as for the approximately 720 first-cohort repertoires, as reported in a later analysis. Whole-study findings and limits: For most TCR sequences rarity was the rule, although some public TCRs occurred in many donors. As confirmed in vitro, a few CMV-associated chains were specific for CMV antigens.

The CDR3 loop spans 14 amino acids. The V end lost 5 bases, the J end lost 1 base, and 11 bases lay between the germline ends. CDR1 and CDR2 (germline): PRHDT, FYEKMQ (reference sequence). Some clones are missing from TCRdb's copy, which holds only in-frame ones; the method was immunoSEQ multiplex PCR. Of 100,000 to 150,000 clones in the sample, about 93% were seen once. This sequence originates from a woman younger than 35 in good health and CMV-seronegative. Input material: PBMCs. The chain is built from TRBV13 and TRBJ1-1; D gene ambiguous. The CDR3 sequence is CASSGSSGNTEAFF. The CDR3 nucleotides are TGTGCCAGCAGCGGTTCCTCGGGGAACACTGAAGCTTTCTTT.